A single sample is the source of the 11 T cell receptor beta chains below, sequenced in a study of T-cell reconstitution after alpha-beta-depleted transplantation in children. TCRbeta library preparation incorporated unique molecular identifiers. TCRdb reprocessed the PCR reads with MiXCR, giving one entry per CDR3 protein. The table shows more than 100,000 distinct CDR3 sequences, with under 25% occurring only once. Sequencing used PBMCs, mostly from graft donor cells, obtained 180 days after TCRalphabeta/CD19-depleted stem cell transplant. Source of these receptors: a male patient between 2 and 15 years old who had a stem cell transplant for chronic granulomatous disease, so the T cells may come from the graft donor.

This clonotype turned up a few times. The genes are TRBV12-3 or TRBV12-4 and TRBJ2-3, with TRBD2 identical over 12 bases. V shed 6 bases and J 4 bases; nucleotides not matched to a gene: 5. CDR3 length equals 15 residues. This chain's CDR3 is CASRLAGGRSDTQYF. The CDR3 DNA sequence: TGTGCCAGCAGACTAGCGGGGGGAAGATCAGATACGCAGTATTTT.

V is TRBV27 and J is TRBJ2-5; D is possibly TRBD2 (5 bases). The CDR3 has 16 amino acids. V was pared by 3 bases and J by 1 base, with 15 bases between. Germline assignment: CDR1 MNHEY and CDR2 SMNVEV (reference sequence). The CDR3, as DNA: TGTGCCAGCAGTTTCCGTTACCGGGGTTCCCAAGAGACCCAGTACTTC. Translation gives CASSFRYRGSQETQYF.

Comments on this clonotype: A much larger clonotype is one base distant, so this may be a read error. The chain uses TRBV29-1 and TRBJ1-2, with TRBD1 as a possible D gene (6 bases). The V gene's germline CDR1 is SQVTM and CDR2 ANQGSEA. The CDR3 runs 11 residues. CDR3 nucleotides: TGCAGCGTTGAAATTAACAGGGCGATCCACTTC. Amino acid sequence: CSVEINRAIHF.

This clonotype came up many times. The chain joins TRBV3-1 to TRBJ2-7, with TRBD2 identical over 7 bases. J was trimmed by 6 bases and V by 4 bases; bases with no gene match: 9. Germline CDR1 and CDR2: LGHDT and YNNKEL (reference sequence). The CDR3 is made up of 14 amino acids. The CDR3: CASSLRGGPLEQYF. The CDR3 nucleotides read TGTGCCAGCAGCCTGCGGGGAGGGCCACTCGAGCAGTACTTC.

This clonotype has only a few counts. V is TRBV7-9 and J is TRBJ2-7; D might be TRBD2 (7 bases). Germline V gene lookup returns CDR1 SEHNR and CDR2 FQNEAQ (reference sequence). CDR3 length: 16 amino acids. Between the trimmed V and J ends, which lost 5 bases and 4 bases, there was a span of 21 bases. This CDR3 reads CASSPGEAGRGYEQYF. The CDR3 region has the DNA TGTGCCAGCAGCCCAGGGGAAGCGGGAAGAGGGTACGAGCAGTACTTC.

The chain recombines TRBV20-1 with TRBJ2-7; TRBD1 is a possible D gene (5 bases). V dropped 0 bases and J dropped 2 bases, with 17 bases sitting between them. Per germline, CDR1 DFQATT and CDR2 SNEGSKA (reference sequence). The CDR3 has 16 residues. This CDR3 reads CSARDPKAGLTYEQYF. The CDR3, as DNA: TGCAGTGCTAGAGATCCAAAAGCAGGGCTTACCTACGAGCAGTACTTC.

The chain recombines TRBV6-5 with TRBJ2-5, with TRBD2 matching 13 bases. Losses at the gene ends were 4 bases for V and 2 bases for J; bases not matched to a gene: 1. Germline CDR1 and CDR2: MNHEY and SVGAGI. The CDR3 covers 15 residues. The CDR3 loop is CASSLTSGGQETQYF. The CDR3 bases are TGTGCCAGCAGTTTGACTAGCGGGGGGCAAGAGACCCAGTACTTC.

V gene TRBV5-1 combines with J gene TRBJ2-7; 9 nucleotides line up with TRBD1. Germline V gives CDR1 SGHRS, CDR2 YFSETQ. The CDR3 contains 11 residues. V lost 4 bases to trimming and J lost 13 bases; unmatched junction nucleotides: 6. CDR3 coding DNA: TGCGCCAGCAGCCTCGGGACAGGGATTTACTTC. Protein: CASSLGTGIYF.

The chain's CDR3 is CASRYGTGGAHTQYF. The CDR3 DNA follows: TGTGCCAGCCGCTATGGGACAGGGGGCGCACATACGCAGTATTTT. V and J are TRBV12-3 or TRBV12-4 and TRBJ2-3, with 12 bases aligning to TRBD1. The V segment lost 8 bases and the J segment 7 bases; nucleotides outside the gene matches: 10. CDR3 length equals 15 residues.

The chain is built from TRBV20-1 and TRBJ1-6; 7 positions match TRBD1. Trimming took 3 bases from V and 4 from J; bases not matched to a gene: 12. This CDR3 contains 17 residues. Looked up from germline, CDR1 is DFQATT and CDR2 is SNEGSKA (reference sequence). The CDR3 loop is CSARGTGARFYNSPLHF. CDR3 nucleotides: TGCAGTGCTAGGGGTACAGGGGCACGATTTTATAATTCACCCCTCCACTTT.

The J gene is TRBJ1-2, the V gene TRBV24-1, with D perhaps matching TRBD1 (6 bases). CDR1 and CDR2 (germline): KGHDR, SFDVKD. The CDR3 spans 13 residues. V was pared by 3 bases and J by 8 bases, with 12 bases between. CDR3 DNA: TGTGCCACCAGTGATCCAAGACAGGTGGGCTACACCTTC. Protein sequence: CATSDPRQVGYTF.